The 20 T cell receptor beta chains in this list originate from one sample, sequenced in a study of CD8+ T cells in alopecia areata. Sequencing relied on a cDNA template that was reverse transcribed from extracted RNA. Assay: immunoSEQ multiplex PCR; the TCRdb copy retains only in-frame clones and omits some. The sample carries 95,000 to 100,000 clones, 61% recorded once. Treatment indicated: oral pan-JAK inhibitor, 5-10 mg twice daily. This specimen was CD8+ T cells sorted from blood, taken at week 4, from a patient treated with tofacitinib. All receptors come from a human donor with alopecia areata.

The rearrangement joins TRBV7-6 to TRBJ1-2; perhaps TRBD1 as D (6 bases). The CDR3 extends over 15 amino acids. Trimming took 1 base from V and 4 from J, leaving 13 bases between them. Germline loops: CDR1 SGHVS, CDR2 FNYEAQ. DNA of the CDR3: TGTGCCAGCAGCTTAGGTCGTCAGGGGACCTATGGCTACACCTTC. It yields the protein CASSLGRQGTYGYTF.

This chain links TRBV7-2 with TRBJ2-5; perhaps D is TRBD1 or TRBD2 (5 bases each). The CDR3 contains 15 residues. CDR1 SGHTA and CDR2 FQGNSA come from the germline V gene. The ends were cut back, 3 bases at V and 7 bases at J, with 18 bases in the middle. The CDR3 DNA reads as TGTGCCAGCAGCTTCCTTTGGGACGTGTCATGGACCCAGTACTTC. Amino acids: CASSFLWDVSWTQYF.

The chain combines TRBV7-6 with TRBJ2-3, with D possibly TRBD2 on 6 matching bases. CDR1 SGHVS and CDR2 FNYEAQ come from the germline V gene. This CDR3 has 17 amino acids. The germline V and J ends were trimmed by 1 base and 6 bases, with 20 bases remaining between them. CDR3 sequence: CASSLDLPGGERDTQYF. The CDR3 DNA sequence: TGTGCCAGCAGCTTAGATCTGCCCGGGGGAGAGCGGGATACGCAGTATTTT.

This clone was found a few times. The rearrangement joins TRBV18 to TRBJ2-7; a possible D gene is TRBD1 (6 bases). This CDR3 spans 17 amino acids. Germline assignment: CDR1 KGHSH and CDR2 LQKENI. Trimming cost V 2 bases and J 1 base, with 18 bases left between them. Here the CDR3 DNA reads TGTGCCAGCTCACCAGAATCGGTTCGGACAGTTTCCTACGAGCAGTACTTC. Translated: CASSPESVRTVSYEQYF. Full variable domain (outside the CDR3, taken from reference TRBV18 and TRBJ2-7): NAGVMQNPRHLVRRRGQEARLRCSPMKGHSHVYWYRQLPEEGLKFMVYLQKENIIDESGMPKERFSAEFPKEGPSILRIQQVVRGDSAAYFCASSPESVRTVSYEQYFGPGTRLTVT.

By sample share, this clone is large (0.1 to 1%). The rearrangement links TRBV11-2 to TRBJ2-5; TRBD2 is a possible D gene (5 bases). V was cut by 3 bases and J by 5 bases, with 19 bases left in between. The CDR3 has 16 residues. CDR1 and CDR2 from the germline V gene are SGHAT and FQNNGV. DNA for the CDR3: TGTGCCAGCAGCTTGTATCCTGCGGCAGGCGGGGAGACCCAGTACTTC. This sequence encodes CASSLYPAAGGETQYF.

The chain joins TRBV30 to TRBJ2-1, with 8 bases identical to TRBD1. CDR1 is GTSNPN and CDR2 is SVGIG in the germline V gene (reference sequence). V shed 4 bases, J shed 0 bases, and the junction held 5 bases outside the gene matches. The CDR3 contains 15 residues. The CDR3 sequence: CAWNRGSSSYNEQFF. The CDR3 DNA sequence: TGTGCCTGGAACAGGGGGTCGAGCTCCTACAATGAGCAGTTCTTC.

As DNA, the CDR3 is TGTGCCAGCAGGACAGGACCCGAGACCCAGTACTTC. Its protein product is CASRTGPETQYF. The gene calls are TRBV27 and TRBJ2-5; weak D call: TRBD1 (6 bases). Germline-derived CDR1 and CDR2 are MNHEY and SMNVEV (reference sequence). The CDR3 has 12 amino acids. The V and J ends lost 6 bases and 5 bases respectively, with 10 bases between them.

This clone was observed a few times. The chain employs TRBV29-1 and TRBJ1-6, with D perhaps matching TRBD1 (5 bases). Looked up from germline, CDR1 is SQVTM and CDR2 is ANQGSEA. This CDR3 contains 15 residues. V was pared by 3 bases and J by 0 bases, with 9 bases between. CDR3: CSVDPDSSYNSPLHF. As DNA, the CDR3 is TGCAGCGTTGATCCCGACAGCTCCTATAATTCACCCCTCCACTTT.

This clone was counted a few times. The chain links TRBV2 to TRBJ1-1; D is possibly TRBD1 (5 bases). CDR3 size: 12 residues. Germline V CDR1 and CDR2: SNHLY, FYNNEI. Trimming took off 11 bases at V and 2 bases at J, with 12 bases between the two ends. The DNA of the CDR3 is TGTGCCGGATGGACACGTAACACTGAAGCTTTCTTT. It codes for CAGWTRNTEAFF.

This chain uses TRBV9 with TRBJ2-7; 7 bases line up with TRBD2. The J segment lost 2 bases and the V segment lost 0 bases, leaving 5 bases of the junction unmatched. From germline, CDR1 is SGDLS and CDR2 YYNGEE. CDR3 length: 15 amino acids. The CDR3 here is CASSVGLASTYEQYF. CDR3 DNA sequence: TGTGCCAGCAGCGTAGGACTAGCCTCGACCTACGAGCAGTACTTC.

This clone was recorded only once. The chain uses TRBV5-6 and TRBJ1-2, with D tentatively TRBD1 (6 bases). Germline CDR1 is SGHDT and CDR2 is YYEEEE. V lost 4 bases, J lost 4 bases, and 17 bases lay in between. CDR3 length: 15 amino acids. The CDR3 DNA follows: TGTGCCAGCAGCCACACCCTAACAGGGATCTATGGCTACACCTTC. It specifies CASSHTLTGIYGYTF.

The rearrangement links TRBV4-1 to TRBJ2-7, with D unclear. V shed 0 bases and J shed 2 bases, with 20 bases lying between them. CDR1 and CDR2 from the germline V gene are MGHRA and YSYEKL. This CDR3 is 18 amino acids long. CDR3 in DNA: TGCGCCAGCAGCCAAGATATGATGGAGATTATAGCTCCCTACGAGCAGTACTTC. Its translation: CASSQDMMEIIAPYEQYF.

The chain links TRBV7-9 to TRBJ2-7; D is unclear. V was trimmed by 6 bases and J by 4 bases, leaving 13 bases between them. Germline loops: CDR1 SEHNR, CDR2 FQNEAQ (reference sequence). This CDR3 contains 13 residues. The CDR3 protein is CASRQRLGYEQYF. DNA for the CDR3: TGTGCCAGCAGGCAAAGGTTAGGGTACGAGCAGTACTTC.

The rearrangement uses TRBV4-1 and TRBJ2-1, with TRBD1 identical over 11 bases. Germline V gene sequence: CDR1 MGHRA, CDR2 YSYEKL. CDR3 size: 17 residues. Unmatched junction bases numbered 9, after V lost 1 base and J lost 7 bases. Here the CDR3 DNA reads TGCGCCAGCAGCCAAGGGGGGACAGGGGGTCTGCGGAATGAGCAGTTCTTC. It yields the protein CASSQGGTGGLRNEQFF.

The chain combines TRBV2 with TRBJ1-5, with D unclear. Germline CDR1 and CDR2: SNHLY and FYNNEI. The CDR3 sequence is 14 residues long. Trimming took 2 bases from V and 1 from J, leaving 6 bases between them. CDR3 region: CASSESDSNQPQHF. Written as DNA, the CDR3 is TGTGCCAGCAGTGAATCTGACAGCAATCAGCCCCAGCATTTT.

This clone occurred many times. The rearrangement joins TRBV7-2 to TRBJ2-5, with TRBD2 matching over 9 bases. V shed 5 bases and J 5 bases; nucleotides not matched to a gene: 21. Germline V gives CDR1 SGHTA, CDR2 FQGNSA. The length of the CDR3 is 19 residues. The CDR3 DNA reads TGTGCCAGCAGCCGTTTTAGGCCTAGCGGGGTTTTCTCGGTGGAGACCCAGTACTTC. Protein sequence: CASSRFRPSGVFSVETQYF.

The V and J genes are TRBV4-3 and TRBJ2-3; 9 bases align to TRBD1. The CDR3 is 17 residues long. After removal of 1 base from V and 4 bases from J, the junction contained 9 bases not matched to a gene. Germline CDR1 is LGHNA and CDR2 is YSLEER. As DNA, the CDR3 is TGCGCCAGCAGCCAAGCGCTTCCGGGACAGGGCGCAGATACGCAGTATTTT. It yields the protein CASSQALPGQGADTQYF.

This sequence joins TRBV19 and TRBJ1-1, with no clear D. This CDR3 has 12 amino acids. Germline lookup yields CDR1 LNHDA and CDR2 SQIVND (reference sequence). Trimming left V 3 bases short and J 7 bases short, with 9 bases between. CDR3 residues: CASSITSLEAFF. CDR3 DNA: TGTGCCAGTAGTATCACATCTCTTGAAGCTTTCTTT.

In its sample, this clone was seen a few times. This chain links TRBV6-5 with TRBJ2-7, with D hard to call. The CDR3 is 13 amino acids. The V end lost 6 bases, the J end lost 4 bases, and 13 bases lay between the germline ends. The germline V gene encodes CDR1 MNHEY and CDR2 SVGAGI. The CDR3 here is CASRYPSSYEQYF. The DNA of the CDR3 is TGTGCCAGCAGGTACCCCTCTTCGTACGAGCAGTACTTC.

J is TRBJ2-2 and V is TRBV2; D is undetermined. Germline lookup yields CDR1 SNHLY and CDR2 FYNNEI. V was clipped by 6 bases and J by 3 bases, with 17 bases between them. The CDR3 sequence is 16 residues long. CDR3 loop: CASRAVVVGDTGELFF. The CDR3 nucleotides are TGTGCCAGCAGGGCCGTTGTGGTTGGCGACACCGGGGAGCTGTTTTTT.